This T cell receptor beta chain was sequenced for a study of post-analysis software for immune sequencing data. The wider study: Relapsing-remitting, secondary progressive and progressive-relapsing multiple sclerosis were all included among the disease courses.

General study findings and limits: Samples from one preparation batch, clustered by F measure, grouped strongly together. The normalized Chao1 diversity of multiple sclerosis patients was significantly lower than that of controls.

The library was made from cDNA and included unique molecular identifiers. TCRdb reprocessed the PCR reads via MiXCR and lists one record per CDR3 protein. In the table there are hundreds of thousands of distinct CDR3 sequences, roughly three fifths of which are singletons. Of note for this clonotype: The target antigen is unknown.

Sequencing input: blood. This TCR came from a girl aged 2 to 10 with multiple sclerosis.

CDR3 DNA sequence: TGCAGCGTCGCAGGGGAGAGCACAGATACGCAGTATTTT. Translation: CSVAGESTDTQYF. The chain couples TRBV29-1 to TRBJ2-3; TRBD1 might be the D (6 bases). Germline CDR1 is SQVTM and CDR2 is ANQGSEA. V was shortened by 6 bases and J by 0 bases, with 10 bases between the two germline ends. CDR3 length: 13 amino acids.